These 13 T cell receptor beta chains were all obtained from the same sample, sequenced in a study of post-analysis software for immune sequencing data. Notes on the study in general: Relative to controls, patients had five TRBV segments at higher frequency, with TRBV5-6, TRBV5-1 and TRBV20-1 among these.

Prepared TCR beta cDNA libraries contained unique molecular identifiers. Each CDR3 protein is one row after TCRdb ran MiXCR on the PCR reads. Of approximately 630,000 distinct CDR3 sequences in the sample, 55% to 60% were seen once. Their recognized antigens are unknown. The sample was blood. Receptors were obtained from a girl aged 2-10 years with multiple sclerosis.

This chain uses TRBV11-2 with TRBJ2-5; D call uncertain. Trimming removed 0 bases at V and 4 bases at J, with 6 bases between. The CDR3 is made up of 13 amino acids. CDR1 is SGHAT, CDR2 FQNNGV, per germline. This CDR3 is CASSLEWTETQYF. In DNA, the CDR3 is TGTGCCAGCAGCTTAGAATGGACAGAGACCCAGTACTTC.

This clonotype was counted a few times. The chain combines TRBV7-9 with TRBJ2-5; 10 bases agree with TRBD1. From germline, CDR1 is SEHNR and CDR2 FQNEAQ (reference sequence). Trimming took 3 bases from V and 2 from J; bases not matched to a gene: 3. CDR3 size: 15 residues. CDR3 in DNA: TGTGCCAGCAGCTTGGGACAGGGGTTACAAGAGACCCAGTACTTC. It specifies CASSLGQGLQETQYF. Variable domain in full (rest from reference TRBV7-9 and TRBJ2-5): DTGVSQNPRHKITKRGQNVTFRCDPISEHNRLYWYRQTLGQGPEFLTYFQNEAQLEKSRLLSDRFSAERPKGSFSTLEIQRTEQGDSAMYLCASSLGQGLQETQYFGPGTRLLVL.

To note about this clonotype: The junction and the germline gene differ at one end; a read error may be behind it. This chain links TRBV7-9 with TRBJ2-1; D may be TRBD1 or TRBD2 (6 bases each). CDR3 length equals 12 residues. CDR1 SEHNR and CDR2 FQNEAQ come from the germline V gene (reference sequence). The CDR3 DNA reads TGTGCCAGCAGTGGAGGGGACAACGAGCAGTTCTTC. Translated: CASSGGDNEQFF.

The chain couples TRBV10-2 to TRBJ2-1, with a weak D call TRBD2 (6 bases). Germline V lookup: CDR1 WSHSY, CDR2 SAAADI. Trimming removed 7 bases from V and 2 bases from J, with 9 bases in between. There are 13 residues in the CDR3. CDR3: CASTREPYNEQFF. CDR3 bases: TGCGCCAGCACGCGGGAACCCTACAATGAGCAGTTCTTC.

The chain joins TRBV7-3 to TRBJ2-2; 7 positions agree with TRBD2. Germline trimming cut 5 bases from V and 4 bases from J; bases unmatched to any gene: 10. The germline V gene has CDR1 SGHTA and CDR2 FQGTGA. The length of the CDR3 is 16 residues. CDR3 DNA: TGTGCCAGCAGCCCGGGCGCGGGAGTTAGCACCGGGGAGCTGTTTTTT. Its protein product is CASSPGAGVSTGELFF.

The gene calls are TRBV3-1 and TRBJ2-1; 7 bases align to TRBD2. J was trimmed by 4 bases and V by 0 bases; bases with no gene match: 6. The germline CDR1 and CDR2 sequences are LGHDT and YNNKEL (reference sequence). The CDR3 loop spans 16 amino acids. CDR3 DNA sequence: TGTGCCAGCAGCCAAGATTCTGCGGGAGTGTACAATGAGCAGTTCTTC. Its protein is CASSQDSAGVYNEQFF.

The CDR3 region is CASGSDGQETQYF. CDR3 in DNA: TGTGCCAGCGGCTCAGACGGACAAGAGACCCAGTACTTC. This chain joins TRBV12-3 or TRBV12-4 and TRBJ2-5; no reliable D call. This CDR3 spans 13 amino acids. V was pared by 8 bases and J by 2 bases, with 12 bases between.

This sequence joins TRBV5-1 and TRBJ2-2; 12 bases line up with TRBD2. Germline V gene sequence: CDR1 SGHRS, CDR2 YFSETQ. The CDR3 is 17 residues long. V lost 4 bases, J lost 2 bases, and 6 bases stayed unmatched. CDR3 coding DNA: TGCGCCAGCAGCCGCGGACTAGCGGGACCCAACACCGGGGAGCTGTTTTTT. Its protein product is CASSRGLAGPNTGELFF. The full variable domain, in which reference TRBV5-1 and TRBJ2-2 provide the parts outside the CDR3, is KAGVTQTPRYLIKTRGQQVTLSCSPISGHRSVSWYQQTPGQGLQFLFEYFSETQRNKGNFPGRFSGRQFSNSRSEMNVSTLELGDSALYLCASSRGLAGPNTGELFFGEGSRLTVL.

The chain carries TRBV3-1 and TRBJ2-1; no reliable D call. Germline loops: CDR1 LGHDT, CDR2 YNNKEL (reference sequence). Trimming shortened V by 4 bases and J by 0 bases, and 16 bases separated the two germline ends. The CDR3 is 17 amino acids. CDR3 DNA: TGTGCCAGCAGCCCCTTTAGTGGAACAAACTCCTACAATGAGCAGTTCTTC. Amino acids: CASSPFSGTNSYNEQFF.

The V call is TRBV7-9, the J call TRBJ2-3; no firm D call. Trimming shortened V by 0 bases and J by 2 bases, and 9 bases separated the two germline ends. Germline CDR1 SEHNR, CDR2 FQNEAQ (reference sequence). The CDR3 has 15 residues. The CDR3 region is CASSLAGRDTDTQYF. CDR3 nucleotides: TGTGCCAGCAGCTTAGCCGGCAGAGACACAGATACGCAGTATTTT.

J is TRBJ1-1 and V is TRBV7-8; D remains ambiguous. This CDR3 is built from 15 residues. The V and J ends lost 5 bases and 0 bases respectively, with 13 bases between them. Germline V gives CDR1 SGHVS, CDR2 FQNEAQ. In nucleotides, the CDR3 is TGTGCCAGCAGCAGACTGGGTACGATGAACACTGAAGCTTTCTTT. This gives the protein CASSRLGTMNTEAFF. The variable domain in full, completed from reference TRBV7-8 and TRBJ1-1, reads GAGVSQSPRYKVAKRGQDVALRCDPISGHVSLFWYQQALGQGPEFLTYFQNEAQLDKSGLPSDRFFAERPEGSVSTLKIQRTQQEDSAVYLCASSRLGTMNTEAFFGQGTRLTVV.

The rearrangement joins TRBV12-3 or TRBV12-4 to TRBJ1-6; D is unclear. The CDR3 extends over 12 amino acids. V was trimmed by 6 bases and J by 8 bases, leaving 8 bases between them. CDR3 sequence reads: CASRGLHSPLHF. The CDR3 DNA is TGTGCCAGCAGGGGATTGCATTCACCCCTCCACTTT.

The chain combines TRBV7-4 with TRBJ2-1; tentative D call: TRBD2 (6 bases). Between the trimmed V and J ends, which lost 5 bases and 7 bases, there was a span of 18 bases. The length of the CDR3 is 15 residues. Germline CDR1 and CDR2: SGHVT and SQSDAQ. CDR3 sequence: CASSPKFLGTNEQFF. DNA of the CDR3: TGTGCCAGCAGCCCGAAATTCCTGGGGACTAATGAGCAGTTCTTC. Full variable domain (missing parts from reference TRBV7-4 and TRBJ2-1): GAGVSQSPRYKVAKRGRDVALRCDSISGHVTLYWYRQTLGQGSEVLTYSQSDAQRDKSGRPSGRFSAERPERSVSTLKIQRTEQGDSAVYLCASSPKFLGTNEQFFGPGTRLTVL.